This entry features one T cell receptor beta chain sequence. It lacks a known antigen. No much larger clonotype is one base removed from it; base qualities were not supplied. This sample is drawn from a study of identifying expanded T cells in peripheral blood (dated by TCRdb to the late 2010s). General notes on the study: Technical replicates were generated by sequencing separate aliquots of the same genomic DNA pool, with four replicates compared pairwise.

The immunoSEQ Assay, which uses bias-controlled multiplex PCR amplification of genomic DNA, was used to profile TCRbeta CDR3 regions. In the source study's methods: To quantify the absolute abundance of each unique TCRbeta CDR3 region, the sequences were collapsed and filtered. Differential abundance was assessed using a binomial (Fisher-equivalent) model and a beta-binomial model in which time-dependent variance fitted from healthy donors was added. Any clone with fewer than 5 combined templates was excluded, and a clone was called differentially abundant if its Benjamini-Hochberg FDR was below 0.01. The form v = (b*log(k)+a)^2 was used to model beta-binomial variance as a function of total template count across the two samples. The table comes from immuneACCESS by way of TCRdb, which keeps in-frame sequences with V and J called. Part of the clones is missing from these tables; in studies checked, under half for an unresolved V gene and the rest for unknown reasons. The D gene and trimming were derived from the DNA, and the V and J assignments and clone size from that table. The table for this sample lists more than 75,000 clones; 88% of them were counted only once. The ten largest clones capture around 3.8% of the sample.

Broad study findings and their caveats: For all healthy donors, the variance in clone template counts between approximately 2-week samples rose significantly as total template count increased. Both the number of clones called differentially abundant and the false-positive rate were significantly reduced by the beta-binomial model across all healthy-donor time intervals. Between technical replicates the binomial model flagged around 1.2 differentially abundant clones, whereas over about 2 weeks the binomial model flagged about 15 and over about 4 weeks around 18. The authors expected that biological variance in healthy repertoires might rise further over much longer intervals, such as months to years.

During the collection period, no immune events, such as infections, were documented for the healthy donors. Healthy-donor blood repertoires served as a training cohort to calibrate time-dependent variance in a beta-binomial model of T-cell clone differential abundance. The training cohort was composed of 10 or so healthy donors, 3 female and 7 male. The donors were between about 29 and 65 years old, with an average age of roughly 41 years. Whole blood was collected from each healthy donor at three time points spaced about 2 weeks apart and obtained from a commercial supplier. For immunosequencing, genomic DNA was extracted from unsorted whole blood. The sample was blood. The source of this sequence is a person aged 18 to 69 in good health.

The bases read TGCGCCAGCAGCCAAGTCTGGACTAGCGGGAGCGATGAGCAGTTCTTC. Its amino acids are CASSQVWTSGSDEQFF. The chain is made from TRBV4-1 and TRBJ2-1, with 13 central nucleotides matching TRBD2. CDR1 MGHRA and CDR2 YSYEKL were looked up in the germline V gene. Spanning cysteine to phenylalanine, the CDR3 consists of 16 amino acids. The DNA shown is the 48-base CDR3, in frame from base 1. V loses 1 base at its end and J loses 8 bases; junction bases beyond the gene matches: 5.